This entry concerns a single T cell receptor beta chain. Documented time point: blood 4 weeks post-SBRT, at nephrectomy. Treatment denoted: 15 Gy SBRT to primary tumor, nephrectomy 4 weeks later. The CDR3 extends over 13 amino acids. Germline loops: CDR1 SGHVS, CDR2 FQNEAQ. V was cut by 5 bases and J by 4 bases, with 8 bases left in between. Clones were read by immunoSEQ multiplex PCR, and TCRdb kept only the in-frame ones, dropping some. The sample has around 170,000 clones, about 88% seen once. This entry comes from a study of radiation and T cells in renal cell carcinoma. The source was blood, collected from a patient whose treatment included radiotherapy and nephrectomy. The chain links TRBV7-8 to TRBJ2-2; D gene unclear. The sequence was collected from a woman between 50 and 59 years old with renal cell carcinoma. This CDR3 reads CASSAWSTGELFF. CDR3 nucleotide sequence: TGTGCCAGCAGCGCATGGAGCACCGGGGAGCTGTTTTTT.